This T cell receptor beta chain originates from a study of cytomegalovirus exposure and HLA in healthy donors. Study-level results: In a later analysis, around 18,000 TCR beta sequences were associated with HLA alleles at 0.05 false discovery rate. As a later analysis revealed, most CMV-associated TCR beta chains appeared HLA-restricted.

V gave up 7 bases and J gave up 3 bases; unmatched junction bases: 9. The length of the CDR3 is 14 residues. Germline CDR1 reads SGHAT; CDR2 reads FQNNGV. Points on this clone: Its antigen is not identified.

Primers included in the PCR were 60 Vbeta and 13 Jbeta primers. How the authors handled the data: A later analysis tallied 65 million to 85 million unique TCR beta chains, around 9.9 million of them shared. Data came from immunoSEQ multiplex PCR; TCRdb stores just in-frame clones and leaves some out. From that table come the V and J calls and clone size; the DNA was used to work out D and trimming. In the table there are 95,000 to 150,000 clones, 70% to 75% of which are singletons. The specimen was PBMCs. The origin of this receptor is a woman aged 35 to 49 in good health and CMV-seronegative. The chain uses TRBV11-2 and TRBJ2-7; TRBD1 agrees at 7 bases. The CDR3 DNA reads as TGTGCCAGCACCTTTGGGGACAGAGACTACGAGCAGTACTTC. Its translation: CASTFGDRDYEQYF.